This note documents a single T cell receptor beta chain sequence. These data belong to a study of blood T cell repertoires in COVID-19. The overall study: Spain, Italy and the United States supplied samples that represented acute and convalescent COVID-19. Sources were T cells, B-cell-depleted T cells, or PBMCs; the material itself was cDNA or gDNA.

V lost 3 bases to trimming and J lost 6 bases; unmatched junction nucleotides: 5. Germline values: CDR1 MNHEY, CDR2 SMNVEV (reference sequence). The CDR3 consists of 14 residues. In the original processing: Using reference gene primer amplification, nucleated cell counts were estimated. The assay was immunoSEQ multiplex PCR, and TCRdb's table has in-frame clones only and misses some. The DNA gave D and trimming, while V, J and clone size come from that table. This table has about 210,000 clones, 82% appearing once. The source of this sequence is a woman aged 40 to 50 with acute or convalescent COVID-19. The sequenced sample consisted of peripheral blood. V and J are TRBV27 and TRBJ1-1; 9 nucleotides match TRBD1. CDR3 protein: CASSLGQGLAEAFF. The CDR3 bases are TGTGCCAGCAGTTTGGGACAGGGTTTGGCTGAAGCTTTCTTT.